A single sample is the source of the 20 T cell receptor beta chains below, sequenced in a study of T cell changes during pregnancy in multiple sclerosis. This table comes from immunoSEQ multiplex PCR, and its TCRdb copy is limited to in-frame clones, with some not included. The table has about 23,000 clones, 75% to 90% seen once. The sample was CD4+ T cells from peripheral blood mononuclear cells, taken in the first trimester of pregnancy. These receptors originate from a female donor in good health, enrolled as a control in a pregnancy study.

This chain connects TRBV19 to TRBJ2-7; 11 bases agree with TRBD2. The CDR3 has 13 residues. Trimming cost V 4 bases and J 7 bases; bases outside gene matches: 3. In germline, CDR1 is LNHDA, CDR2 SQIVND (reference sequence). The CDR3 nucleotides are TGTGCCAGTAGTACGGGACTAGCGGTTGAGCAGTACTTC. It is translated as CASSTGLAVEQYF.

This rearrangement joins TRBV4-1 to TRBJ2-1, with 13 nucleotides matching TRBD2. Germline V gene data show CDR1 as MGHRA and CDR2 as YSYEKL. CDR3 length: 18 residues. Trimming removed 4 bases from V and 0 bases from J; junction bases left unmatched: 6. The CDR3 protein is CASSRGLAGTSSYNEQFF. In DNA form, the CDR3 reads TGCGCCAGCAGCCGGGGACTAGCGGGGACAAGCTCCTACAATGAGCAGTTCTTC.

This chain joins TRBV2 and TRBJ2-1, with TRBD2 identical over 7 bases. The germline V gene encodes CDR1 SNHLY and CDR2 FYNNEI. This CDR3 has 13 residues. Germline trimming cut 6 bases from V and 8 bases from J; bases unmatched to any gene: 7. The DNA of the CDR3 is TGTGCCAGCAGCGAGACTAGCTATGATGAGCAGTTCTTC. Translation: CASSETSYDEQFF.

The genes are TRBV25-1 and TRBJ1-5, with D possibly being TRBD1 (6 bases). V lost 3 bases and J lost 2, with 8 bases in between. This CDR3 contains 14 residues. Germline V gene sequence: CDR1 MGHDK, CDR2 SYGVNS. CDR3 in DNA: TGTGCCAGCAGTGAGTCAGGGGGCAATCAGCCCCAGCATTTT. It encodes CASSESGGNQPQHF.

The V gene is TRBV11-2, the J gene TRBJ1-2, with 8 bases fitting TRBD1. The germline CDR1 and CDR2 sequences are SGHAT and FQNNGV. The CDR3 totals 16 residues. V shed 4 bases, J shed 4 bases, and the junction held 11 bases outside the gene matches. As DNA, the CDR3 is TGTGCCAGCAGCTCGCCCAGGGGGCGCCGGGGCTATGGCTACACCTTC. It is translated as CASSSPRGRRGYGYTF.

The chain combines TRBV29-1 with TRBJ2-7, with TRBD2 matching 7 bases. Germline V CDR1 and CDR2: SQVTM, ANQGSEA. Trimming at V came to 5 bases and at J to 0 bases, leaving 7 bases not matched to a gene. There are 14 residues in the CDR3. The CDR3 reads CSVSGGTVSYEQYF. DNA for the CDR3: TGCAGCGTTTCGGGGGGAACAGTCTCCTACGAGCAGTACTTC.

The chain carries TRBV27 and TRBJ1-1; 10 bases are shared with TRBD1. CDR3 length: 15 residues. Losses at the gene ends were 6 bases for V and 5 bases for J; bases not matched to a gene: 9. CDR1 is MNHEY, CDR2 SMNVEV, per germline (reference sequence). The CDR3 DNA follows: TGTGCCAGCAGCTATGCATGGACAGGGGGAACTGAAGCTTTCTTT. Protein product: CASSYAWTGGTEAFF.

V gene TRBV6-4 combines with J gene TRBJ1-2; 7 bases are shared with TRBD1. This CDR3 has 14 residues. V dropped 2 bases and J dropped 3; count of bases not matched to a gene: 3. CDR1 and CDR2 from the germline V gene are MRHNA and SNTAGT. The CDR3 coding sequence is TGTGCCAGCAGTGACGGAACAGGGGACTATGGCTACACCTTC. Residues: CASSDGTGDYGYTF.

The V gene is TRBV7-2, the J gene TRBJ1-1; 7 bases agree with TRBD1. Germline V gene sequence: CDR1 SGHTA, CDR2 FQGNSA. The CDR3 sequence is 12 residues long. J lost 7 bases, V lost 10 bases, and 9 bases had no gene match. The CDR3 bases are TGTGCCATCTCCCAGGGGGGCGGTGAAGCTTTCTTT. Its protein is CAISQGGGEAFF.

V usage is TRBV13 and J usage is TRBJ1-2; 10 nucleotides align to TRBD1. V was clipped by 2 bases and J by 1 base; unmatched bases: 7. CDR1 PRHDT and CDR2 FYEKMQ come from the germline V gene (reference sequence). This CDR3 has 17 amino acids. The CDR3 reads CASSLLTGGISNYGYTF. CDR3 nucleotides: TGTGCCAGCAGCTTATTGACAGGGGGCATAAGTAACTATGGCTACACCTTC.

This sequence joins TRBV2 and TRBJ1-5; TRBD1 matches at 7 bases. CDR3 size: 15 residues. J was trimmed by 4 bases and V by 4 bases; bases with no gene match: 7. Germline lookup yields CDR1 SNHLY and CDR2 FYNNEI. The CDR3, as DNA: TGTGCCAGCAGTGCATCAGGGGGTAAGAATCAGCCCCAGCATTTT. It translates to CASSASGGKNQPQHF.

This clone was counted once. The gene calls are TRBV5-6 and TRBJ1-5, with D possibly matching TRBD1 (6 bases). Trimming removed 2 bases at V and 5 bases at J, with 8 bases between. The CDR3 is 13 amino acids. Germline V gene sequence: CDR1 SGHDT, CDR2 YYEEEE. DNA of the CDR3: TGTGCCAGCAGCTTTTCAGGGGATCAGCCCCAGCATTTT. Protein sequence: CASSFSGDQPQHF.

The chain combines TRBV11-2 with TRBJ1-6; the D gene is possibly TRBD1 (5 bases). The CDR3 runs to 15 residues. V was shortened by 1 base and J by 9 bases, with 13 bases between the two germline ends. Per the germline V gene, CDR1 is SGHAT and CDR2 is FQNNGV. The CDR3 sequence: CASSLGMTEVSPLHF. The CDR3 DNA is TGTGCCAGCAGCTTAGGGATGACAGAGGTTTCACCCCTCCACTTT.

This clone was seen more than once but under ten times. The chain links TRBV5-6 to TRBJ2-7, with D tentatively TRBD1 (7 bases). CDR1 is SGHDT and CDR2 is YYEEEE in the germline V gene. V was clipped by 2 bases and J by 5 bases, with 14 bases between them. The CDR3 runs 14 residues. CDR3 protein: CASSFPGGKNEQYF. The CDR3 region has the DNA TGTGCCAGCAGCTTCCCAGGGGGGAAAAACGAGCAGTACTTC.

V is TRBV30 and J is TRBJ2-1; weak D call: TRBD2 (7 bases). The CDR3 runs to 15 residues. V was trimmed by 0 bases and J by 8 bases, leaving 17 bases between them. Per the germline V gene, CDR1 is GTSNPN and CDR2 is SVGIG (reference sequence). CDR3 coding DNA: TGTGCCTGGAGTGTAGGGGGGAGGGTCTTAGATGAGCAGTTCTTC. Residues: CAWSVGGRVLDEQFF.

CDR3 sequence: CASSPGQGTSSYNSPLHF. The CDR3 region has the DNA TGCGCCAGCAGCCCGGGACAGGGCACGAGCTCCTATAATTCACCCCTCCACTTT. The rearrangement uses TRBV5-1 and TRBJ1-6; 9 bases are shared with TRBD1. The CDR3 runs to 18 residues. Germline V lookup: CDR1 SGHRS, CDR2 YFSETQ. With V trimmed by 4 bases and J by 0 bases, 8 bases remained unmatched.

The V gene is TRBV29-1, the J gene TRBJ2-3; 11 bases fit TRBD2. The germline V gene encodes CDR1 SQVTM and CDR2 ANQGSEA. The V and J ends lost 7 bases and 4 bases, in that order; junction bases with no gene match: 16. CDR3 length: 17 amino acids. In nucleotides, the CDR3 is TGCAGCGCTAAACTAGCGGGAGTGTTAGAGAGCCCAGATACGCAGTATTTT. The encoded protein is CSAKLAGVLESPDTQYF.

The chain couples TRBV11-2 to TRBJ2-5; maybe TRBD2 (7 bases). V was shortened by 3 bases and J by 4 bases, with 18 bases between the two germline ends. The germline V gene encodes CDR1 SGHAT and CDR2 FQNNGV. CDR3 length: 16 residues. The CDR3 DNA sequence: TGTGCCAGCAGCTTCGATCCCGGGGGGCGGAGAGAGACCCAGTACTTC. It specifies CASSFDPGGRRETQYF.

J is TRBJ2-5 and V is TRBV19, with D possibly being TRBD2 (6 bases). CDR3 length equals 12 residues. CDR1 is LNHDA, CDR2 SQIVND, per germline (reference sequence). V was trimmed by 5 bases and J by 5 bases, leaving 9 bases between them. The CDR3 DNA is TGTGCCAGTAGTCGGGGGTTCGAGACCCAGTACTTC. It codes for CASSRGFETQYF.

The chain carries TRBV14 and TRBJ2-4; TRBD1 might be the D (7 bases). V was pared by 0 bases and J by 2 bases, with 17 bases between. The CDR3 consists of 18 residues. Germline assignment: CDR1 SGHDN and CDR2 FVKESK. The CDR3 is CASSQESLQGGTKNIQYF. In DNA form, the CDR3 reads TGTGCCAGCAGCCAAGAGTCGCTGCAGGGGGGAACCAAAAACATTCAGTACTTC.